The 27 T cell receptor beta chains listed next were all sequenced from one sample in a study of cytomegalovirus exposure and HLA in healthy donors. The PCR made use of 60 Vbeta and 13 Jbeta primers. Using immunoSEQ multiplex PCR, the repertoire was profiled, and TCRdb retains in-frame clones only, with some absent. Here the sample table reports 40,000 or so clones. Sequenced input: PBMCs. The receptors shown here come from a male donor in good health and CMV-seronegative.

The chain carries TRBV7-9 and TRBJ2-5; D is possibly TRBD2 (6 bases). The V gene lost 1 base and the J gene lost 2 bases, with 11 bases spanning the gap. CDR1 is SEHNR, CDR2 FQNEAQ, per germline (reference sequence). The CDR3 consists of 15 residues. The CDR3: CASSLVGGAQETQYF. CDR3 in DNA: TGTGCCAGCAGCTTAGTGGGGGGAGCGCAAGAGACCCAGTACTTC.

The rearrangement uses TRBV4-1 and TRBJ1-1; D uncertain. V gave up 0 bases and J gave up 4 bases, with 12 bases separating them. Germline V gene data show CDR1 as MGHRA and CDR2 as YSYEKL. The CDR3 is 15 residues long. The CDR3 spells CASSQEGLLGTEAFF. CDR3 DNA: TGCGCCAGCAGCCAAGAAGGGCTACTAGGCACTGAAGCTTTCTTT.

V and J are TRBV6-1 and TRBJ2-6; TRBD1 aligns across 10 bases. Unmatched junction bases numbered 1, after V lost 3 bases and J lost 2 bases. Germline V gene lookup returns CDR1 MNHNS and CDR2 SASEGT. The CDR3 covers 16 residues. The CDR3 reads CASSEDRGTGANVLTF. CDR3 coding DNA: TGTGCCAGCAGTGAGGACAGGGGGACTGGGGCCAACGTCCTGACTTTC.

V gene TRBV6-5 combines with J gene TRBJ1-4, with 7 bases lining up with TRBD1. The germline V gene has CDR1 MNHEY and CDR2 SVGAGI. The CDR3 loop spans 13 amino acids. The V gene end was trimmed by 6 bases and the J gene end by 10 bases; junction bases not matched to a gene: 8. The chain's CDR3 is CASRPDRDGKLFF. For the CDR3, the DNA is TGTGCCAGCAGGCCTGACAGGGACGGAAAACTGTTTTTT.

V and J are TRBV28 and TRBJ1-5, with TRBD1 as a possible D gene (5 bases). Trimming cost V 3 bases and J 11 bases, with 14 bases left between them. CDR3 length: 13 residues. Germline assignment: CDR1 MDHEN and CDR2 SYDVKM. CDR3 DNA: TGTGCCAGCAGTTTCCCCATTGGGGGGGCCCAGCATTTT. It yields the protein CASSFPIGGAQHF. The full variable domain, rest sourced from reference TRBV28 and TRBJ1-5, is DVKVTQSSRYLVKRTGEKVFLECVQDMDHENMFWYRQDPGLGLRLIYFSYDVKMKEKGDIPEGYSVSREKKERFSLILESASTNQTSMYLCASSFPIGGAQHFGDGTRLSIL.

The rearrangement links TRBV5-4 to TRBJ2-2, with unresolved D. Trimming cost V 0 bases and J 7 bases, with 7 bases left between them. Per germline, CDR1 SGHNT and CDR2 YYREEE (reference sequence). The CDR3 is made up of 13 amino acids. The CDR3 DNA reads TGTGCCAGCAGCTTGGTTGCAGTCGGGGAGCTGTTTTTT. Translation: CASSLVAVGELFF.

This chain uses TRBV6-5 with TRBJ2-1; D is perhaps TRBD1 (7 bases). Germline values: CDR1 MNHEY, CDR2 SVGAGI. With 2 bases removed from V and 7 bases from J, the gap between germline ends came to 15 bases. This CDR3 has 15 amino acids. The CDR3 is CASSYRGTERNEQFF. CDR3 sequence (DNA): TGTGCCAGCAGTTACCGGGGGACAGAGAGGAATGAGCAGTTCTTC.

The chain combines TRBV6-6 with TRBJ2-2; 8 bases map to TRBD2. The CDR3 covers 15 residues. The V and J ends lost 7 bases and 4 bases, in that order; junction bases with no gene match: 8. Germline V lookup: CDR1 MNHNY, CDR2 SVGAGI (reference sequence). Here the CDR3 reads CASTNRGGSTGELFF. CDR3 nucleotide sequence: TGTGCCAGCACCAACCGGGGGGGATCCACCGGGGAGCTGTTTTTT.

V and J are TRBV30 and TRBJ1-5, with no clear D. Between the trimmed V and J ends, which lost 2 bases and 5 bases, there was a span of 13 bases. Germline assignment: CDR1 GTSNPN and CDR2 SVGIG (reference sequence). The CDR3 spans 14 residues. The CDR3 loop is CAWSRTQGHQPQHF. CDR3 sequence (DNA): TGTGCCTGGAGTCGGACTCAAGGGCATCAGCCCCAGCATTTT.

Written as DNA, the CDR3 is TGCGCCAGCAGCCAACATTTTTCCTACGAGCAGTACTTC. It codes for CASSQHFSYEQYF. V is TRBV5-1 and J is TRBJ2-7, with unresolved D. Trimming left V 4 bases short and J 1 base short, with 9 bases between. CDR1 is SGHRS, CDR2 YFSETQ, per germline. The length of the CDR3 is 13 residues.

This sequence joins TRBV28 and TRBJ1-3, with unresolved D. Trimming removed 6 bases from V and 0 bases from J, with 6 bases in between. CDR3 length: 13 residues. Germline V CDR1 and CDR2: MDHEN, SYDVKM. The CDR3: CASSDISGNTIYF. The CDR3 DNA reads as TGTGCCAGCAGCGACATCTCTGGAAACACCATATATTTT.

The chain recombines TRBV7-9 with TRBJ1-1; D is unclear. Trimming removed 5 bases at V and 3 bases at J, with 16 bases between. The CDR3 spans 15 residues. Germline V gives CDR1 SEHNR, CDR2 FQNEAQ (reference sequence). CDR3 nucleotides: TGTGCCAGCAGCCCAGAGGTGGAGAGCTACACTGAAGCTTTCTTT. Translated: CASSPEVESYTEAFF. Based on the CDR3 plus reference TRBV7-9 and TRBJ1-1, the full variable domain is DTGVSQNPRHKITKRGQNVTFRCDPISEHNRLYWYRQTLGQGPEFLTYFQNEAQLEKSRLLSDRFSAERPKGSFSTLEIQRTEQGDSAMYLCASSPEVESYTEAFFGQGTRLTVV.

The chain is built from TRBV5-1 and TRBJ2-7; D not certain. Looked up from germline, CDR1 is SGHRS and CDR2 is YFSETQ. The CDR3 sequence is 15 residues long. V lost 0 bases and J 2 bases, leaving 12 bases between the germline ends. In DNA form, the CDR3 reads TGCGCCAGCAGCTTGGACACACGAAGTACCTACGAGCAGTACTTC. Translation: CASSLDTRSTYEQYF. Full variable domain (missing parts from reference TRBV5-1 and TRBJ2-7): KAGVTQTPRYLIKTRGQQVTLSCSPISGHRSVSWYQQTPGQGLQFLFEYFSETQRNKGNFPGRFSGRQFSNSRSEMNVSTLELGDSALYLCASSLDTRSTYEQYFGPGTRLTVT.

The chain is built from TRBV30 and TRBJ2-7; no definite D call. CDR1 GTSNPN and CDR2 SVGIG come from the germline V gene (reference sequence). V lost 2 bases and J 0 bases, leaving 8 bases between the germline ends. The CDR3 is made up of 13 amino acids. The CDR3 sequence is CAWSRGYSYEQYF. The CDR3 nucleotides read TGTGCCTGGAGTAGAGGTTACTCCTACGAGCAGTACTTC.

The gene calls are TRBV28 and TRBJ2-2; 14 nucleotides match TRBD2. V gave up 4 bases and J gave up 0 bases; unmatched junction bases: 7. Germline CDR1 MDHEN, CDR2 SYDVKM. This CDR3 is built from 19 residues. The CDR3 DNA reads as TGTGCCAGCAGTTCCCCGGGACTAGCGGGGGTCACGAACACCGGGGAGCTGTTTTTT. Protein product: CASSSPGLAGVTNTGELFF.

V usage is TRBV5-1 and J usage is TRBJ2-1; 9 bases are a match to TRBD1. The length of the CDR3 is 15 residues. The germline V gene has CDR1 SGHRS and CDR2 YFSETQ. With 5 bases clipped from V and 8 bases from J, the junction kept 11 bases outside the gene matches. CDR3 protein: CASSVGGQGIHEQFF. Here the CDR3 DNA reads TGCGCCAGCAGTGTAGGAGGACAGGGGATACATGAGCAGTTCTTC.

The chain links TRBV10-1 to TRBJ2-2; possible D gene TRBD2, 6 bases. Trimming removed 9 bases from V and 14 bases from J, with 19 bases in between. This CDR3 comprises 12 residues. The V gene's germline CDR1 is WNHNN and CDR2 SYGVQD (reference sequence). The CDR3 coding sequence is TGCGCCAGTAGGGACTGGGGGACCGAACTGTTTTTT. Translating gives CASRDWGTELFF.

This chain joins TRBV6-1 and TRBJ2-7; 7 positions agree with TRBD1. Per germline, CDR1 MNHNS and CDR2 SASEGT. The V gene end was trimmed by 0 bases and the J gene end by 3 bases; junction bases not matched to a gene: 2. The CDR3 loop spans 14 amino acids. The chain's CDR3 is CASSEAPGGYEQYF. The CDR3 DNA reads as TGTGCCAGCAGTGAAGCGCCAGGGGGCTACGAGCAGTACTTC.

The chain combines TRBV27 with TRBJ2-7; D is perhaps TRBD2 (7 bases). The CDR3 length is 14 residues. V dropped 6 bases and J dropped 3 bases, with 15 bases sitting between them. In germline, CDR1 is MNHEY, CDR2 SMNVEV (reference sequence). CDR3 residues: CASSGGQGDYEQYF. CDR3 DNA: TGTGCCAGCAGCGGGGGGCAAGGGGACTACGAGCAGTACTTC.

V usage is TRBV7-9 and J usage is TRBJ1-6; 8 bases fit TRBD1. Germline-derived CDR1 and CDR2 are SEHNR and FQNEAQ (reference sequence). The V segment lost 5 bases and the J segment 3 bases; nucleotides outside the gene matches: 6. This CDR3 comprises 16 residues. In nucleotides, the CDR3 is TGTGCCAGCAGCGACGGACAGGGCTTCTATAATTCACCCCTCCACTTT. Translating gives CASSDGQGFYNSPLHF.

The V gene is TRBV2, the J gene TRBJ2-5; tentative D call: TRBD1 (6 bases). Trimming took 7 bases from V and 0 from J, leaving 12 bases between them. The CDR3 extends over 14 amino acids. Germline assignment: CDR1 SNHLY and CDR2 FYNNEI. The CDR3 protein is CASKDRLYQETQYF. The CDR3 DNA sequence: TGTGCCAGCAAGGACAGATTGTACCAAGAGACCCAGTACTTC.

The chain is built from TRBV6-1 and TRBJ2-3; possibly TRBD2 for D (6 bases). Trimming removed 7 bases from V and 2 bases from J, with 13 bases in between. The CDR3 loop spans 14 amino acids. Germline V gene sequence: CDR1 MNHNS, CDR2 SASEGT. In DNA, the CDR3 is TGTGCCAGCAAAGAGGGACTCGCCACAGATACGCAGTATTTT. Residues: CASKEGLATDTQYF.

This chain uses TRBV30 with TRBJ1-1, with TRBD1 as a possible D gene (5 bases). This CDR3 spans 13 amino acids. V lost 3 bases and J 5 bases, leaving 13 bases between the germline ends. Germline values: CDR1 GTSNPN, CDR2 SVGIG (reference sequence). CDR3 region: CAWSPQGWTEAFF. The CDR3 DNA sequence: TGTGCCTGGAGCCCTCAGGGCTGGACTGAAGCTTTCTTT. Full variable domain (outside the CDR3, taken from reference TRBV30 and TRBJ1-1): SQTIHQWPATLVQPVGSPLSLECTVEGTSNPNLYWYRQAAGRGLQLLFYSVGIGQISSEVPQNLSASRPQDRQFILSSKKLLLSDSGFYLCAWSPQGWTEAFFGQGTRLTVV.

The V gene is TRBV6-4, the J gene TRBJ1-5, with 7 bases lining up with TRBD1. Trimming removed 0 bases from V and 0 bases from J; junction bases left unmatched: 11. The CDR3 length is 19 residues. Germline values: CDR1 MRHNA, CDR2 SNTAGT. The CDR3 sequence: CASSDSIGRGRGSNQPQHF. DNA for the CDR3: TGTGCCAGCAGTGACTCGATAGGTAGGGGGCGTGGTAGCAATCAGCCCCAGCATTTT.

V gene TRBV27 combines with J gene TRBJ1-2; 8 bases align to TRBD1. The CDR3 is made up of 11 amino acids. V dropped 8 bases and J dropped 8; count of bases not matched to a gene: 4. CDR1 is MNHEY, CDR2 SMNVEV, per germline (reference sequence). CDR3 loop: CASSGQGGYTF. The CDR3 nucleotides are TGTGCCAGCTCCGGACAGGGAGGCTACACCTTC.

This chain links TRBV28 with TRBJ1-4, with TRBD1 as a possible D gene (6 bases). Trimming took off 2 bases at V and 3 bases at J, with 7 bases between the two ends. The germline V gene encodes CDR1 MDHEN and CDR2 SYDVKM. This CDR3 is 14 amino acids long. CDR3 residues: CASSLTGSNEKLFF. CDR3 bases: TGTGCCAGCAGTTTAACAGGGTCTAATGAAAAACTGTTTTTT.

This CDR3 reads CASSPETGRGQFF. CDR3 bases: TGTGCCAGCAGCCCTGAGACAGGGCGAGGGCAGTTCTTC. The rearrangement uses TRBV7-8 and TRBJ2-1, with 7 positions matching TRBD1. The junction had 10 bases not matched to a gene; V was cut back by 5 bases and J by 12 bases. From germline, CDR1 is SGHVS and CDR2 FQNEAQ. This CDR3 is built from 13 residues.